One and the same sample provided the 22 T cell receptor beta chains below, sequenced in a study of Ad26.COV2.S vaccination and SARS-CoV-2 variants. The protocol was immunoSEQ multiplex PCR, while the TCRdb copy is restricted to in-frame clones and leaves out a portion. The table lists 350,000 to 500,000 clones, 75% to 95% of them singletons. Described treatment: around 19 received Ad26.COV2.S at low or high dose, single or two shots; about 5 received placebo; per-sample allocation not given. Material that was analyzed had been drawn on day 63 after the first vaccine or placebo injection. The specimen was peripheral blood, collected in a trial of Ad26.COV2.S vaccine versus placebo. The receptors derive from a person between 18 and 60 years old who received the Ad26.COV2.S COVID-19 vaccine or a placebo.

CDR3 coding DNA: TGTGCCAGCAGTGACGGGACAGGGATCAATGAGCAGTTCTTC. Protein product: CASSDGTGINEQFF. The chain is built from TRBV2 and TRBJ2-1; TRBD1 matches 9 bases. CDR1 SNHLY and CDR2 FYNNEI come from the germline V gene. This CDR3 has 14 residues. V was pared by 3 bases and J by 6 bases, with 3 bases of the junction left unmatched.

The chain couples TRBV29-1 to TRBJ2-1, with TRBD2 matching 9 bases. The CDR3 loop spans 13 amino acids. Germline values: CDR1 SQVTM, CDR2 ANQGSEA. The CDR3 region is CTILAGDYNEQFF. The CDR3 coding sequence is TGCACCATCTTAGCGGGGGATTACAATGAGCAGTTCTTC.

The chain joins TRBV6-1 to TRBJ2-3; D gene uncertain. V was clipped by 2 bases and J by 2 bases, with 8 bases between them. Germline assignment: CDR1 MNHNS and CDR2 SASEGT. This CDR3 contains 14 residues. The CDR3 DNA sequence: TGTGCCAGCAGTGAACTGACAAACACAGATACGCAGTATTTT. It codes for CASSELTNTDTQYF.

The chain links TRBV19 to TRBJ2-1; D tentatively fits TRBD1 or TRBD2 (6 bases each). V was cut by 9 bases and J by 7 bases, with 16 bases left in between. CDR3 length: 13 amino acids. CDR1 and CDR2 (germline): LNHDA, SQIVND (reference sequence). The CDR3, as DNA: TGTGCCAGGGAGAAAGGGGGGAATAATGAGCAGTTCTTC. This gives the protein CAREKGGNNEQFF.

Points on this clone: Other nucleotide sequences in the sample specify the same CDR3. Written as DNA, the CDR3 is TGTGCCAGCAGCTTGGCAGGCCCGAACACTGAAGCTTTCTTT. Amino acids: CASSLAGPNTEAFF. This chain connects TRBV7-2 to TRBJ1-1; D remains unclear. The CDR3 is made up of 14 amino acids. V was clipped by 3 bases and J by 1 base, with 9 bases between them. Germline loops: CDR1 SGHTA, CDR2 FQGNSA. Full variable domain (missing parts from reference TRBV7-2 and TRBJ1-1): GAGVSQSPSNKVTEKGKDVELRCDPISGHTALYWYRQSLGQGLEFLIYFQGNSAPDKSGLPSDRFSAERTGGSVSTLTIQRTQQEDSAVYLCASSLAGPNTEAFFGQGTRLTVV.

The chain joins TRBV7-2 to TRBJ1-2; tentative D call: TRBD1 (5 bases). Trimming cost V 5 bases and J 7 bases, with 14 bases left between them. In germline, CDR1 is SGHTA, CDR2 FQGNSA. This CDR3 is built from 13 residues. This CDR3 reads CASSLLAGSGYTF. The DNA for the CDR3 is TGTGCCAGCAGCCTCCTCGCAGGGAGTGGCTACACCTTC.

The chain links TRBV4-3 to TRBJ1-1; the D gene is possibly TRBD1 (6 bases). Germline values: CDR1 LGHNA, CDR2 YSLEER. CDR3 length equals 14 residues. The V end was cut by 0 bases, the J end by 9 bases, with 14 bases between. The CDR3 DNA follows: TGCGCCAGCAGCCAAGATCGGCCACAGGGCAAAGCTTTCTTT. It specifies CASSQDRPQGKAFF.

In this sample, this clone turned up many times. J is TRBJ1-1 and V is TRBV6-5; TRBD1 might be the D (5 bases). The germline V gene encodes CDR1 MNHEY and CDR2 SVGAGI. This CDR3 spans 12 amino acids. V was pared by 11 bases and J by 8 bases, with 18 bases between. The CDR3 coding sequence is TGTGCCCTAGGACCCGGGGGGTCCGAAGCTTTCTTT. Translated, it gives CALGPGGSEAFF.

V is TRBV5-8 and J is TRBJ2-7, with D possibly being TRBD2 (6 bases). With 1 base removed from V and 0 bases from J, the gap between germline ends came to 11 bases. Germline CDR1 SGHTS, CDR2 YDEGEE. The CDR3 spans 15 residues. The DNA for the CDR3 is TGTGCCAGCAGCTTGTTGGGGGGAAGCTCCTACGAGCAGTACTTC. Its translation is CASSLLGGSSYEQYF.

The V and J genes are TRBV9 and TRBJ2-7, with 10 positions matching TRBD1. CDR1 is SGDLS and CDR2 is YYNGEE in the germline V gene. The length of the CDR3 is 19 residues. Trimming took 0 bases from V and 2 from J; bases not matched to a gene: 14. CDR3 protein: CASSVGTGTGDTLTYEQYF. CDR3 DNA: TGTGCCAGCAGCGTAGGAACTGGGACAGGGGATACCCTTACCTACGAGCAGTACTTC.

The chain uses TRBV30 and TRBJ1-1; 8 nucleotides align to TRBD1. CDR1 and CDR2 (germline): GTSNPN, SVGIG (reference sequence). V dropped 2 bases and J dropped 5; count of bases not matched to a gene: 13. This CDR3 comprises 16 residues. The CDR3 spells CAWSPYALQGGTEAFF. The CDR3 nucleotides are TGTGCCTGGAGTCCCTACGCCTTACAGGGGGGAACTGAAGCTTTCTTT.

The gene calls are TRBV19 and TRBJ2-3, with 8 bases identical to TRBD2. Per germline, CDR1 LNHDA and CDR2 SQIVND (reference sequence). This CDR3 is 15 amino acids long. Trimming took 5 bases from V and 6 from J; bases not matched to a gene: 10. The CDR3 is CASSAIIGRGDTQYF. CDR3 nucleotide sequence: TGTGCCAGTAGTGCCATCATCGGGAGGGGTGATACGCAGTATTTT.

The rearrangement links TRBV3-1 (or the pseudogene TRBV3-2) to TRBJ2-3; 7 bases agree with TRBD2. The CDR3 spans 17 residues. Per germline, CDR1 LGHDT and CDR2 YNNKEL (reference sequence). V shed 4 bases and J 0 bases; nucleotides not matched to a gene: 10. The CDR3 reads CASSLDLLAASTDTQYF. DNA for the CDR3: TGTGCCAGCAGCCTCGATTTGCTAGCGGCTAGCACAGATACGCAGTATTTT.

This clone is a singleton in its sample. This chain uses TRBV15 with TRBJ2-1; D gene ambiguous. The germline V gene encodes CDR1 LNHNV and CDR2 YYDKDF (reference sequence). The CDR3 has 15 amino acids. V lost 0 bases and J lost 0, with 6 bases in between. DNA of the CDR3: TGTGCCACCAGCAGAGAGAGGACCTCCTACAATGAGCAGTTCTTC. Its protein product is CATSRERTSYNEQFF.

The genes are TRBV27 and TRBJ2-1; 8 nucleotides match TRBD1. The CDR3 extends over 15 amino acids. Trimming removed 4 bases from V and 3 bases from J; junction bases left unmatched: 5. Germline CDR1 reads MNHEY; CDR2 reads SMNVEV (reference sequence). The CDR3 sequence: CASSSGQAGYNEQFF. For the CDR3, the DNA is TGTGCCAGCAGTTCGGGACAGGCGGGCTACAATGAGCAGTTCTTC.

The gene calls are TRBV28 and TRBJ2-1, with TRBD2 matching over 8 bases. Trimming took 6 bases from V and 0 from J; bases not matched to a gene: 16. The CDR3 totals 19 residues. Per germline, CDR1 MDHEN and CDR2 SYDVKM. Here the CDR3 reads CASSPRDERELSSYNEQFF. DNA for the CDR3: TGTGCCAGCAGCCCCCGGGATGAGCGGGAGTTATCCTCCTACAATGAGCAGTTCTTC.

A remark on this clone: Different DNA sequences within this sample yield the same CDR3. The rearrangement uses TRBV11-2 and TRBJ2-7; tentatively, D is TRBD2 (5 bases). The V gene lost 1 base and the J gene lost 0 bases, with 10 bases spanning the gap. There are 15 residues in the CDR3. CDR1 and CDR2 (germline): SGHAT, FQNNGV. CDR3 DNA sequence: TGTGCCAGCAGCTTAGCTCCGACTAACTCCTACGAGCAGTACTTC. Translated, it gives CASSLAPTNSYEQYF.

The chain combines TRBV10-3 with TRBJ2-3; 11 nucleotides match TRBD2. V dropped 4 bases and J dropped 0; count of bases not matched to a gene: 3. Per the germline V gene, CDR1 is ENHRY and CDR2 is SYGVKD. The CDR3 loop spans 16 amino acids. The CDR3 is CAISGWTSGSTDTQYF. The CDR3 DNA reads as TGTGCCATCAGTGGTTGGACTAGCGGGAGCACAGATACGCAGTATTTT.

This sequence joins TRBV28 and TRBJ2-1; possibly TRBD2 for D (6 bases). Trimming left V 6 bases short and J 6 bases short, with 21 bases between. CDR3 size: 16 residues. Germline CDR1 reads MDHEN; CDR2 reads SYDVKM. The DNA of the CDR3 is TGTGCCAGCAGCGGCCCCGGGGGAGGAGCTTTCAATGAGCAGTTCTTC. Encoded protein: CASSGPGGGAFNEQFF.

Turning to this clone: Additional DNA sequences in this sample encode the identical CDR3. CDR3 protein: CASSLERGSYEQYF. In nucleotides, the CDR3 is TGCGCCAGCAGCTTGGAAAGGGGGTCCTACGAGCAGTACTTC. The gene calls are TRBV5-1 and TRBJ2-7; TRBD1 is a possible D gene (6 bases). Germline loops: CDR1 SGHRS, CDR2 YFSETQ. V dropped 0 bases and J dropped 1 base, with 8 bases sitting between them. This CDR3 has 14 amino acids.

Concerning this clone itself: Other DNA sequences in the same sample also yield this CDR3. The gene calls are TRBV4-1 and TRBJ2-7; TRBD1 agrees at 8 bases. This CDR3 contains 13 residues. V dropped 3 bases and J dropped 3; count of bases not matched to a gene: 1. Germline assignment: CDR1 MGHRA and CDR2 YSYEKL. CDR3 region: CASSQGTGYEQYF. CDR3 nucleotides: TGCGCCAGCAGCCAGGGGACAGGCTACGAGCAGTACTTC.

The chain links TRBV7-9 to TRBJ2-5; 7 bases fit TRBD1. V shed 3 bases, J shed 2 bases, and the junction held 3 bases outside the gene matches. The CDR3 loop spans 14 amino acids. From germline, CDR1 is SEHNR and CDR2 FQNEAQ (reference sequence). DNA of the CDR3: TGTGCCAGCAGCTTCAGGGGGAATCAAGAGACCCAGTACTTC. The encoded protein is CASSFRGNQETQYF.